These 7 T cell receptor beta chains were all obtained from the same sample, sequenced in a study of cytomegalovirus exposure and HLA in healthy donors. PCR used 60 Vbeta primers and 13 Jbeta primers. Data came from immunoSEQ multiplex PCR; TCRdb stores just in-frame clones and leaves some out. The sample contains under 200,000 clones, 55% to 65% of which appear only once. The specimen sequenced was PBMCs. The receptor source for this set is a man aged 40-49 years in good health and CMV-seronegative.

CDR3 sequence (DNA): TGTGCCAGCAGTTTTGGGACTAGCGGGACCTACGAGCAGTACTTC. Residues: CASSFGTSGTYEQYF. This chain joins TRBV7-9 and TRBJ2-7, with TRBD2 identical over 13 bases. V dropped 6 bases and J dropped 2; count of bases not matched to a gene: 4. In germline, CDR1 is SEHNR, CDR2 FQNEAQ (reference sequence). The CDR3 runs 15 residues.

The chain employs TRBV30 and TRBJ2-7; 10 positions agree with TRBD1. CDR1 is GTSNPN and CDR2 is SVGIG in the germline V gene (reference sequence). Germline trimming cut 5 bases from V and 0 bases from J; bases unmatched to any gene: 1. The CDR3 is made up of 13 amino acids. The chain's CDR3 is CAWGTGASYEQYF. DNA for the CDR3: TGTGCCTGGGGGACAGGGGCCTCCTACGAGCAGTACTTC.

The chain couples TRBV7-6 to TRBJ2-2; possibly TRBD1 for D (6 bases). Germline V gene data show CDR1 as SGHVS and CDR2 as FNYEAQ. V was trimmed by 6 bases and J by 6 bases, leaving 11 bases between them. The CDR3 has 13 residues. DNA of the CDR3: TGTGCCAGCAGACAGGGACCGTCCGGGGAGCTGTTTTTT. This translates into CASRQGPSGELFF.

This clone was seen a few times. CDR3 in amino acids: CASSFLGGAEETQYF. CDR3 bases: TGTGCCAGCAGCTTTTTAGGCGGAGCGGAAGAGACCCAGTACTTC. This chain joins TRBV7-2 and TRBJ2-5, with D perhaps matching TRBD2 (5 bases). The CDR3 has 15 residues. Germline V gene data show CDR1 as SGHTA and CDR2 as FQGNSA. The germline V and J ends were trimmed by 3 bases and 3 bases, with 14 bases remaining between them.

The rearrangement joins TRBV4-1 to TRBJ1-5; no firm D call. There are 16 residues in the CDR3. Trimming removed 1 base from V and 3 bases from J, with 13 bases in between. CDR1 is MGHRA and CDR2 is YSYEKL in the germline V gene. As DNA, the CDR3 is TGCGCCAGCAGCCAAGGGCCTTACGGGTACAATCAGCCCCAGCATTTT. Translated, it gives CASSQGPYGYNQPQHF.

This clone occurred a few times. This rearrangement joins TRBV28 to TRBJ2-7; tentatively, D is TRBD2 (5 bases). The CDR3 length is 13 residues. Trimming removed 8 bases at V and 3 bases at J, with 14 bases between. The germline CDR1 and CDR2 sequences are MDHEN and SYDVKM. CDR3 amino acids: CASGGPADYEQYF. CDR3 nucleotides: TGTGCCAGCGGCGGGCCTGCGGACTACGAGCAGTACTTC.

The chain employs TRBV7-2 and TRBJ1-2; 9 positions match TRBD1. The V and J ends lost 0 bases and 8 bases, in that order; junction bases with no gene match: 4. Per germline, CDR1 SGHTA and CDR2 FQGNSA. This CDR3 region has 14 residues. The CDR3: CASSLAGQGGGYTF. The CDR3 DNA reads TGTGCCAGCAGCTTAGCGGGACAGGGCGGCGGCTACACCTTC.